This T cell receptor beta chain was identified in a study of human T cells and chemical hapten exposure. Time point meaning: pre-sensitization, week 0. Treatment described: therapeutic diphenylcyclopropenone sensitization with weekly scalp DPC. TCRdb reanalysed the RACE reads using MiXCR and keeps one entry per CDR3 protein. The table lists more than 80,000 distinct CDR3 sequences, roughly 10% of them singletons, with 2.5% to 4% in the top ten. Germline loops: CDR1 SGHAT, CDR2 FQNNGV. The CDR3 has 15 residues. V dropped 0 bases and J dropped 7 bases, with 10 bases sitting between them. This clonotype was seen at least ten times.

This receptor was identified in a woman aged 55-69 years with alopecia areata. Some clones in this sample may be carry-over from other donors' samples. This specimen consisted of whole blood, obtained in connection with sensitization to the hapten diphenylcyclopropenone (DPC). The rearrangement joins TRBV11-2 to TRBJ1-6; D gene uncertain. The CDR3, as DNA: TGTGCCAGCAGCTTAGAGGCCTCGGCAAATTCACCCCTCCACTTT. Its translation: CASSLEASANSPLHF.